Listed below are T cell receptor beta chains from one sample, sequenced in a study of early T cells in non-severe SARS-CoV-2 infection. TCRdb independently ran MiXCR on the 5' RACE reads; one entry per CDR3 protein. The data show roughly 99,000 distinct CDR3 sequences, about 12% seen once. Source: whole blood, taken at baseline. Source of these receptors: an adult who was a healthcare worker with PCR-confirmed SARS-CoV-2 infection or an uninfected control (not recorded which). The CDR3 runs from the conserved cysteine through the conserved F or W. The D gene is left open where the match is weak. Clone size is stated in some rows and not others, as once, few, many or a class when expanded.

many	TRBD2	TRBV2	TRBJ2-3	CASSAAGVPTDTQYF	TGTGCCAGCAGTGCAGCGGGAGTCCCCACAGATACGCAGTATTTT
few	NA	TRBV7-9	TRBJ1-2	CASSLPNGGYTF	TGTGCCAGCAGCTTACCCAATGGTGGCTACACCTTC
NA	TRBD1	TRBV6-6	TRBJ1-2	CASSFEGQGYGYTF	TGTGCCAGCAGCTTTGAGGGACAGGGATATGGCTACACCTTC
NA	NA	TRBV12-3/TRBV12-4	TRBJ2-2	CASRPQTGELFF	TGTGCCAGCAGACCCCAGACCGGGGAGCTGTTTTTT
NA	NA	TRBV30	TRBJ2-1	CAWNTQGGHPYNEQFF	TGTGCCTGGAACACCCAGGGGGGGCACCCCTACAATGAGCAGTTCTTC
NA	TRBD1	TRBV25-1	TRBJ1-3	CASGRTGGNTIYF	TGTGCCAGCGGGAGGACAGGGGGGAACACCATATATTTT
many	NA	TRBV5-4	TRBJ2-3	CASTDARHTDTQYF	TGTGCCAGTACGGACGCACGGCACACAGATACGCAGTATTTT
NA	NA	TRBV5-1	TRBJ1-5	CASSLGLGEQPQHF	TGCGCCAGCAGCTTGGGGCTAGGGGAACAGCCCCAGCATTTT
few	TRBD2	TRBV6-6	TRBJ2-5	CASTRLAGEVAETQYF	TGTGCCAGCACTAGACTAGCGGGAGAAGTTGCAGAGACCCAGTACTTC
NA	TRBD2	TRBV12-3/TRBV12-4	TRBJ2-5	CASSLPGGPLETQYF	TGTGCCAGCAGTTTACCGGGGGGGCCGTTGGAGACCCAGTACTTC
NA	NA	TRBV29-1	TRBJ1-2	CSVSPRGGYGYTF	TGCAGCGTTTCCCCCCGCGGAGGCTATGGCTACACCTTC
few	NA	TRBV10-3	TRBJ2-5	CAARPTSQETQYF	TGTGCCGCTCGCCCGACTAGCCAAGAGACCCAGTACTTC
few	TRBD2	TRBV11-2	TRBJ2-2	CASSQTGGTGELFF	TGTGCCAGCAGCCAGACGGGGGGCACCGGGGAGCTGTTTTTT
NA	NA	TRBV27	TRBJ1-2	CASSSTGKGNYGYTF	TGTGCCAGCAGTTCAACAGGGAAAGGAAACTATGGCTACACCTTC
NA	TRBD1	TRBV25-1	TRBJ2-5	CASRRGREETQYF	TGTGCCAGCAGAAGGGGGCGTGAGGAGACCCAGTACTTC
few	TRBD1	TRBV28	TRBJ2-7	CASSPPDRDDEQYF	TGTGCCAGCAGTCCCCCGGACAGGGACGACGAGCAGTACTTC
NA	NA	TRBV7-9	TRBJ1-6	CASSLVVGTPLHF	TGTGCCAGCAGCTTAGTAGTAGGGACACCCCTCCACTTT
NA	TRBD1	TRBV6-6	TRBJ1-6	CASSYIDREGSPLHF	TGTGCCAGCAGTTACATCGACAGGGAAGGATCACCCCTCCACTTT
many	NA	TRBV5-4	TRBJ2-3	CASSSGLSPDTQYF	TGTGCCAGCAGCTCCGGACTTTCCCCAGATACGCAGTATTTT
NA	TRBD2	TRBV14	TRBJ2-3	CASSPRRLPGLAGSADTQYF	TGTGCCAGCAGCCCGCGGCGCCTTCCGGGACTAGCGGGATCGGCAGATACGCAGTATTTT
few	NA	TRBV5-1	TRBJ1-1	CASSSGGVTEAFF	TGCGCCAGCAGTTCCGGGGGTGTCACTGAAGCTTTCTTT
few	TRBD2	TRBV6-2/TRBV6-3	TRBJ2-1	CASSLLAGNEQFF	TGTGCCAGCAGTTTACTAGCGGGGAATGAGCAGTTCTTC
many	NA	TRBV12-3/TRBV12-4	TRBJ2-1	CASSFPYNEQFF	TGTGCCAGCAGCTTCCCCTACAATGAGCAGTTCTTC
few	NA	TRBV28	TRBJ2-7	CASTTGSYEQYF	TGTGCCAGCACCACCGGCAGTTACGAGCAGTACTTC
many	NA	TRBV12-3/TRBV12-4	TRBJ2-5	CASSPAANQETQYF	TGTGCCAGCAGTCCCGCGGCAAACCAAGAGACCCAGTACTTC
NA	NA	TRBV6-1	TRBJ1-4	CASMMGTTAGEKLFF	TGTGCCAGCATGATGGGAACGACGGCGGGAGAAAAACTGTTTTTT
few	NA	TRBV4-1	TRBJ2-7	CASSQATSFREKQYF	TGCGCCAGCAGCCAGGCTACGAGCTTCAGGGAAAAGCAGTACTTC
NA	TRBD1	TRBV20-1	TRBJ2-5	CSARAYRDRGIQETQYF	TGCAGTGCTAGAGCTTACCGGGACAGGGGAATCCAAGAGACCCAGTACTTC
few	NA	TRBV20-1	TRBJ1-4	CSAGGQNEKLFF	TGCAGTGCGGGGGGACAAAACGAAAAACTGTTTTTT
NA	NA	TRBV5-4	TRBJ2-5	CASSLGGGTETQYF	TGTGCCAGCAGCCTGGGCGGAGGGACAGAGACCCAGTACTTC
few	NA	TRBV27	TRBJ1-6	CASSWGPSSYNSPLHF	TGTGCCAGCAGTTGGGGCCCGAGCTCCTATAATTCACCCCTCCACTTT
NA	NA	TRBV25-1	TRBJ1-2	CASSGVYGYTF	TGTGCCAGCAGTGGGGTCTATGGCTACACCTTC